One and the same sample provided the 23 T cell receptor beta chains below, sequenced in a study of blood T cell repertoires in COVID-19. Profiled with immunoSEQ multiplex PCR; TCRdb holds only in-frame clones, not every one. The table lists 85,000 to 100,000 clones, roughly 87% of them singletons. Material: peripheral blood. These receptors were collected from a woman aged 55-75 years with COVID-19, enrolled during active disease.

This chain links TRBV15 with TRBJ1-1; no clear D. The CDR3 spans 15 residues. Germline V gene sequence: CDR1 LNHNV, CDR2 YYDKDF (reference sequence). Deletions cut 6 bases from V and 0 bases from J, with 14 bases between. The CDR3 bases are TGTGCCACCAGGTCAATAACACCTCTGAACACTGAAGCTTTCTTT. Its protein is CATRSITPLNTEAFF.

This chain joins TRBV6-6 and TRBJ1-1, with TRBD1 identical over 7 bases. Germline V gene data show CDR1 as MNHNY and CDR2 as SVGAGI (reference sequence). This CDR3 spans 14 amino acids. The trim removed 7 bases at V and 0 bases at J, leaving 5 bases unmatched. In nucleotides, the CDR3 is TGTGCCAGCACCCAGGGGGTCATGAACACTGAAGCTTTCTTT. Its protein is CASTQGVMNTEAFF.

This clone appeared once. The chain combines TRBV29-1 with TRBJ1-5; perhaps TRBD1 as D (5 bases). The germline V gene encodes CDR1 SQVTM and CDR2 ANQGSEA. Trimming took off 3 bases at V and 7 bases at J, with 13 bases between the two ends. This CDR3 comprises 13 residues. The DNA of the CDR3 is TGCAGCGTTGACATAGGGGAGGGACAGCCCCAGCATTTT. This translates into CSVDIGEGQPQHF.

V and J are TRBV30 and TRBJ1-2; TRBD1 might be the D (6 bases). CDR1 is GTSNPN, CDR2 SVGIG, per germline (reference sequence). Deletions cut 3 bases from V and 4 bases from J, with 18 bases between. The CDR3 extends over 15 amino acids. The CDR3, as DNA: TGTGCCTGGAGCCGCCTCCCACAGGGCTCCTATGGCTACACCTTC. Its translation: CAWSRLPQGSYGYTF. Full variable domain (missing parts from reference TRBV30 and TRBJ1-2): SQTIHQWPATLVQPVGSPLSLECTVEGTSNPNLYWYRQAAGRGLQLLFYSVGIGQISSEVPQNLSASRPQDRQFILSSKKLLLSDSGFYLCAWSRLPQGSYGYTFGSGTRLTVV.

The J gene is TRBJ1-5, the V gene TRBV28; 9 bases agree with TRBD1. The CDR3 has 15 amino acids. CDR1 and CDR2 (germline): MDHEN, SYDVKM. The V segment lost 5 bases and the J segment 10 bases; nucleotides outside the gene matches: 12. CDR3 residues: CASSHGLTGGLPQHF. CDR3 nucleotide sequence: TGTGCCAGCAGTCACGGGTTGACAGGGGGTCTACCCCAGCATTTT.

The chain couples TRBV2 to TRBJ1-4; possible D gene TRBD1, 6 bases. Germline CDR1 reads SNHLY; CDR2 reads FYNNEI. The CDR3 length is 12 residues. Between the trimmed V and J ends, which lost 6 bases and 11 bases, there was a span of 13 bases. The chain's CDR3 is CASSGQTDKLFF. In DNA form, the CDR3 reads TGTGCCAGCAGCGGACAGACCGACAAACTGTTTTTT.

As concerns this clone: The germline gene is not matched at one end of the junction; a read error may be the cause. J is TRBJ2-3 and V is TRBV7-7; TRBD1 might be the D (6 bases). CDR1 and CDR2 from the germline V gene are SSHAT and FNYEAQ (reference sequence). The CDR3 totals 15 residues. CDR3 bases: TGTGCTAGCAGCCCCGGACAGCATAGCACAGATACGCAGTATTTT. Its translation is CASSPGQHSTDTQYF. Based on the CDR3 plus reference TRBV7-7 and TRBJ2-3, the full variable domain is GAGVSQSPRYKVTKRGQDVTLRCDPISSHATLYWYQQALGQGPEFLTYFNYEAQPDKSGLPSDRFSAERPEGSISTLTIQRTEQRDSAMYRCASSPGQHSTDTQYFGPGTRLTVL.

This chain uses TRBV24-1 with TRBJ1-2, with D perhaps matching TRBD1 (6 bases). The V end was cut by 3 bases, the J end by 5 bases, with 21 bases between. This CDR3 has 17 residues. Per germline, CDR1 KGHDR and CDR2 SFDVKD. The CDR3 spells CATSDAALTGTHYGYTF. The CDR3, as DNA: TGTGCCACCAGTGATGCCGCCCTGACCGGGACACATTATGGCTACACCTTC.

This chain connects TRBV7-2 to TRBJ2-3, with 9 bases aligning to TRBD2. Germline lookup yields CDR1 SGHTA and CDR2 FQGNSA. This CDR3 has 14 residues. Trimming cost V 5 bases and J 6 bases; bases outside gene matches: 6. The CDR3 is CASSLSGGWDTQYF. The DNA of the CDR3 is TGTGCCAGCAGCCTTAGCGGGGGTTGGGATACGCAGTATTTT.

This clone showed up just once. V and J are TRBV24-1 and TRBJ2-1; 7 bases match TRBD1. The V and J ends lost 3 bases and 8 bases, in that order; junction bases with no gene match: 6. The CDR3 loop spans 14 amino acids. The germline CDR1 and CDR2 sequences are KGHDR and SFDVKD. DNA of the CDR3: TGTGCCACCAGTGATCCGTACAGGGGACATGAGCAGTTCTTC. It translates to CATSDPYRGHEQFF.

This chain links TRBV11-1 with TRBJ1-2; 9 bases are a match to TRBD1. Per germline, CDR1 SGHAT and CDR2 FQDESV (reference sequence). V was pared by 5 bases and J by 8 bases, with 6 bases of the junction left unmatched. The CDR3 covers 13 residues. CDR3 sequence (DNA): TGTGCCAGCAGCCAACAGGGGGCGAGGGGCTACACCTTC. Residues: CASSQQGARGYTF.

The chain combines TRBV7-9 with TRBJ1-2; no firm D call. The CDR3 contains 12 residues. V was shortened by 5 bases and J by 13 bases, with 17 bases between the two germline ends. Per germline, CDR1 SEHNR and CDR2 FQNEAQ (reference sequence). In DNA form, the CDR3 reads TGTGCCAGCAGCCCTGTCCGGGTGGCCGGCACCTTC. The encoded protein is CASSPVRVAGTF.

This clone was observed once. This sequence joins TRBV12-5 and TRBJ2-1; D ambiguous. The germline V and J ends were trimmed by 7 bases and 8 bases, with 15 bases remaining between them. CDR3 length: 13 amino acids. CDR1 and CDR2 from the germline V gene are LGHNT and FRNRAP. CDR3 bases: TGTGCTAGTGCACTACTTCTGCCCCATGAGCAGTTCTTC. Protein sequence: CASALLLPHEQFF.

CDR3 in amino acids: CASSVGRTGSDTQYF. As DNA, the CDR3 is TGTGCCAGCAGCGTAGGGAGGACAGGGTCAGATACGCAGTATTTT. This sequence joins TRBV9 and TRBJ2-3; 8 bases align to TRBD1. The CDR3 loop spans 15 amino acids. CDR1 is SGDLS and CDR2 is YYNGEE in the germline V gene. The V and J ends lost 0 bases and 4 bases, in that order; junction bases with no gene match: 4.

This chain joins TRBV14 and TRBJ1-2; TRBD1 might be the D (6 bases). This CDR3 region has 14 residues. V was cut by 4 bases and J by 11 bases, with 20 bases left in between. Germline CDR1 and CDR2: SGHDN and FVKESK. CDR3 in DNA: TGTGCCAGCAGCCCCTTTTCGGGGGGCGTCGGGTACACCTTC. This sequence encodes CASSPFSGGVGYTF.

The J gene is TRBJ1-2, the V gene TRBV25-1; possible D gene TRBD1, 6 bases. V was trimmed by 3 bases and J by 7 bases, leaving 12 bases between them. The CDR3 spans 13 residues. Germline CDR1 MGHDK, CDR2 SYGVNS. The CDR3 region is CASSEKGEFGYTF. The DNA of the CDR3 is TGTGCCAGCAGTGAGAAGGGGGAATTTGGCTACACCTTC.

This clone was observed once. This sequence joins TRBV4-1 and TRBJ2-7; 8 positions agree with TRBD1. Germline-derived CDR1 and CDR2 are MGHRA and YSYEKL. The CDR3 has 15 residues. V trimming: 5 bases; J trimming: 4 bases; junction bases outside the gene matches: 10. CDR3 protein: CASSSPGQVVYEQYF. CDR3 in DNA: TGCGCCAGCAGCTCGCCGGGACAGGTAGTTTACGAGCAGTACTTC.

The chain recombines TRBV5-4 with TRBJ2-3, with 12 bases fitting TRBD2. The germline CDR1 and CDR2 sequences are SGHNT and YYREEE (reference sequence). This CDR3 comprises 17 residues. V lost 4 bases and J lost 1; bases outside the gene matches: 7. In nucleotides, the CDR3 is TGTGCCAGCAGCCTTAAACTAGCGGGGGGTGGCACAGATACGCAGTATTTT. Translation: CASSLKLAGGGTDTQYF.

The chain combines TRBV7-3 with TRBJ1-1; no reliable D call. Germline V gene data show CDR1 as SGHTA and CDR2 as FQGTGA. The CDR3 has 13 residues. The V end lost 4 bases, the J end lost 0 bases, and 6 bases lay between the germline ends. The DNA for the CDR3 is TGTGCCAGCAGCTCAACTATGAACACTGAAGCTTTCTTT. It translates to CASSSTMNTEAFF. Supplemented by reference TRBV7-3 and TRBJ1-1, the full variable domain reads GAGVSQTPSNKVTEKGKYVELRCDPISGHTALYWYRQSLGQGPEFLIYFQGTGAADDSGLPNDRFFAVRPEGSVSTLKIQRTERGDSAVYLCASSSTMNTEAFFGQGTRLTVV.

V gene TRBV2 combines with J gene TRBJ1-2; 7 nucleotides agree with TRBD1. CDR1 is SNHLY and CDR2 is FYNNEI in the germline V gene. The junction had 5 bases not matched to a gene; V was cut back by 6 bases and J by 4 bases. The CDR3 runs to 13 residues. The CDR3 coding sequence is TGTGCCAGCAGCGGGGACAGCTTCTATGGCTACACCTTC. This sequence encodes CASSGDSFYGYTF.

This chain joins TRBV6-5 and TRBJ1-5; D uncertain. This CDR3 region has 15 residues. The V gene lost 6 bases and the J gene lost 0 bases, with 12 bases spanning the gap. Germline-derived CDR1 and CDR2 are MNHEY and SVGAGI. CDR3 region: CASRLQTTSNQPQHF. The CDR3, as DNA: TGTGCCAGCAGATTACAGACTACTAGCAATCAGCCCCAGCATTTT.

The chain is built from TRBV27 and TRBJ2-6, with 7 nucleotides matching TRBD2. V shed 2 bases, J shed 0 bases, and the junction held 4 bases outside the gene matches. Germline V lookup: CDR1 MNHEY, CDR2 SMNVEV (reference sequence). CDR3 length equals 17 residues. CDR3: CASSLNSGGSGANVLTF. Here the CDR3 DNA reads TGTGCCAGCAGTTTAAACTCGGGGGGCTCTGGGGCCAACGTCCTGACTTTC.

The chain links TRBV6-1 to TRBJ1-1; 9 bases agree with TRBD1. Germline V lookup: CDR1 MNHNS, CDR2 SASEGT. This CDR3 is 13 amino acids long. Trimming cost V 2 bases and J 9 bases; bases outside gene matches: 4. Here the CDR3 reads CASSERDRDQAFF. In DNA form, the CDR3 reads TGTGCCAGCAGTGAAAGGGACAGGGACCAAGCTTTCTTT.